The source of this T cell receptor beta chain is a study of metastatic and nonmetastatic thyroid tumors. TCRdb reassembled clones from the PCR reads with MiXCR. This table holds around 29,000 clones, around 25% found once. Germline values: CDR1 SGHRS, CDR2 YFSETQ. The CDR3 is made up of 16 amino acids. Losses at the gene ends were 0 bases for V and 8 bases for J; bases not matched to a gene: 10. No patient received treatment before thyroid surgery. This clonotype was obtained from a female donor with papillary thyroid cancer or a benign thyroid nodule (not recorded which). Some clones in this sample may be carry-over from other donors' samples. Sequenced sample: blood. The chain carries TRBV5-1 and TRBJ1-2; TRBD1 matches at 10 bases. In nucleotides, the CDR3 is TGCGCCAGCAGCTTGGGTTTGGGACAGGGGTTCGGAGGCTACACCTTC. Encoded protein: CASSLGLGQGFGGYTF.